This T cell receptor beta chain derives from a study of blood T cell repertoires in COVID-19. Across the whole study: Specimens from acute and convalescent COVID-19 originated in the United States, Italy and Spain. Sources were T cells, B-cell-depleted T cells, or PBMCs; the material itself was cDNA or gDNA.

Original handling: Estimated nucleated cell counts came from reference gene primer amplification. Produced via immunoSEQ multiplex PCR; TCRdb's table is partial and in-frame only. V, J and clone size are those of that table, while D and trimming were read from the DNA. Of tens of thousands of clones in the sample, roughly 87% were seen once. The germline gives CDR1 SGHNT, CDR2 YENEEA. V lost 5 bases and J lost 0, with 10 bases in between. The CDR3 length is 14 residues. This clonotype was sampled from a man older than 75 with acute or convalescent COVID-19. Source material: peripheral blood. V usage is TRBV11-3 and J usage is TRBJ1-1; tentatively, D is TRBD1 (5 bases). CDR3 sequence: CASSLRGVNTEAFF. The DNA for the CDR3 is TGTGCCAGCAGCCTACGGGGGGTGAACACTGAAGCTTTCTTT.